This TCR beta chain was recovered during a study of T cell changes during pregnancy in multiple sclerosis. The assay was immunoSEQ multiplex PCR, and TCRdb's table has in-frame clones only and misses some. Altogether about 77,000 clones are present, approximately 90% being singletons, with the ten largest covering 1.5% to 2%. The receptor's source is a female donor with multiple sclerosis, enrolled in a pregnancy study. Specimen: peripheral blood, collected before pregnancy.

CDR3 amino acids: CASSHHRDLSSEAFF. Written as DNA, the CDR3 is TGCGCCAGCAGCCATCACAGAGATCTCTCCTCTGAAGCTTTCTTT. This rearrangement joins TRBV4-1 to TRBJ1-1, with D hard to call. This CDR3 has 15 residues. Germline CDR1 reads MGHRA; CDR2 reads YSYEKL. Between the trimmed V and J ends, which lost 3 bases and 6 bases, there was a span of 17 bases.